This T cell receptor (beta chain) comes out of a study of blood T cell repertoires in COVID-19 (dated by TCRdb to about 2020). Regarding the complete study: Collaborator samples came from the United States, Italy and Spain and covered acute and convalescent phases of COVID-19. The material from the prospective study consisted of cDNA or gDNA derived from T cells, B-cell-depleted T cells, or PBMCs. Subjects who had been exposed to COVID-19, were actively infected with it, or had recovered from it provided the deeply sampled blood TCRbeta repertoires that made up the dataset. A freely available public database, intended as a resource for researchers studying the immune response to SARS-CoV-2, is where the repertoires were released. Samples came from the ongoing ImmuneRACE study (first 160 participants) plus 1,254 subjects from 6 global collaborators. Sample metadata almost always included a de-identified subject ID, COVID-19 status, age in years and sex. Where available, HLA class I and class II types were obtained from metadata supplied by the sample provider rather than from assay-based typing.

From a lookup of the germline V gene, CDR1 and CDR2 are MDHEN and SYDVKM. From V the trimming removes 4 bases and from J it removes 3 bases, while the gene matches leave 9 bases of the junction unaccounted for. The CDR3 runs 16 residues from the cysteine to the phenylalanine. The sequence is cut down to CDR3 DNA, 48 bases in frame from base 1. TCRbeta CDR3 regions were amplified from genomic DNA using the immunoSEQ Assay, a bias-controlled multiplex PCR. In the authors' own workflow: The number of nucleated cells in each sample was estimated by amplification of reference gene primers within the assay. Sequence reads were collapsed and filtered to measure the absolute abundance of every unique TCRbeta CDR3 rearrangement. Productive Simpson clonality was computed per sample as the square root of Simpson's diversity index over productive rearrangements. TCRdb holds this immuneACCESS table with in-frame rearrangements only. Some clones are missing; in checked studies, unresolved V genes explain under half, and the rest has no known cause. The DNA was the basis for D and trimming; V, J and clone size are from that table. The sample profile shows roughly 200,000 clones; 85% to 90% of them were found once. The top ten clonotypes cover about a tenth of the sample.

In Seattle, one collaborating source enrolled patients while the infection was active and tracked those patients longitudinally over the course of disease. Each collaborating institution followed its own protocols to collect whole blood in K2EDTA tubes. For TCRbeta analysis, collaborators shipped samples in one of three forms: frozen whole blood, isolated PBMCs, or DNA extracted from either of those sample types. Note on this clone: It lacks a known antigen. It has no much larger one-base neighbor in the sample; base qualities were not kept.

Paper-wide results and their limitations: Clinical and demographic metadata were provided uncurated, with the amount varying by source and participant.

Sequencing was performed on peripheral blood. The sequence derives from a woman aged 45-65 years with COVID-19, enrolled during active disease. The chain is made from TRBV28 and TRBJ1-5; 7 nucleotides in the junction match TRBD1. CDR3 reads: CASSYRGPVDNQPQHF. The DNA sequence is as follows: TGTGCCAGCAGTTACAGGGGTCCGGTCGACAATCAGCCCCAGCATTTT.